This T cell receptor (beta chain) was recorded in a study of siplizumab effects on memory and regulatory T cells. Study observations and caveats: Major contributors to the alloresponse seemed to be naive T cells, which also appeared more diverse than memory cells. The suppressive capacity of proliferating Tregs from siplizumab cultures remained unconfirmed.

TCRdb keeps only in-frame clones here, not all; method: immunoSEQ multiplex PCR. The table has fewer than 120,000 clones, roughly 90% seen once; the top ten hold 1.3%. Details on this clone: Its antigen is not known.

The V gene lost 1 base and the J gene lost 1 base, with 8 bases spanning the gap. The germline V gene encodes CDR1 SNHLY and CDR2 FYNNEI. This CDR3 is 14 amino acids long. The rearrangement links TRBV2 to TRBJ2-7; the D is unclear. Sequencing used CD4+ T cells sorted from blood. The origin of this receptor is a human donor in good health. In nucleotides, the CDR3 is TGTGCCAGCAGTGAAGATGTCGGGTCCTACGAGCAGTACTTC. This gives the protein CASSEDVGSYEQYF.